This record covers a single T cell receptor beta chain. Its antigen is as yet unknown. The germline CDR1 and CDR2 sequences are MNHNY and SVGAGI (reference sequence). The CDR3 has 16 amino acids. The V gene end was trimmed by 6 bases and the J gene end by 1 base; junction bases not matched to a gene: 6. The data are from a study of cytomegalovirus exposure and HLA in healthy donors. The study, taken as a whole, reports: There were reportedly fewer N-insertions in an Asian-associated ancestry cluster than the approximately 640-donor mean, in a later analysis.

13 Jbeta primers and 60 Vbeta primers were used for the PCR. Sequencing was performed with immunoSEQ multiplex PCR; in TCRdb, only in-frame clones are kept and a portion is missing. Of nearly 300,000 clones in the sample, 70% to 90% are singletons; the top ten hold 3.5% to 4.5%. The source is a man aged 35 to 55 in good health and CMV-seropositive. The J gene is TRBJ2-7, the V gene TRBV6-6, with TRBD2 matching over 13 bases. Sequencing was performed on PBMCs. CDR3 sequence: CASRTGGLAGSYEQYF. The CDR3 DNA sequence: TGTGCCAGCAGAACCGGGGGACTAGCGGGGTCCTACGAGCAGTACTTC.